Reported below is one TCR beta chain. This entry is derived from a study of regulatory dendritic cells for organ transplantation. The germline CDR1 and CDR2 sequences are PRHDT and FYEKMQ (reference sequence). With 6 bases removed from V and 1 base from J, the gap between germline ends came to 12 bases. CDR3 size: 14 residues. TCRdb's copy holds only in-frame clones and misses some; the assay was immunoSEQ multiplex PCR. The table records 12,000 or so clones, approximately 70% of them present only once. The chain is built from TRBV13 and TRBJ1-1; D ambiguous. Sequencing was performed on memory CD8+ T cells from blood. Stated subset: CD45RO+ memory T cells. The sequence was collected from a human donor in good health. CDR3 residues: CASSQALPNTEAFF. The CDR3 nucleotides read TGTGCCAGCAGTCAGGCACTCCCGAACACTGAAGCTTTCTTT.